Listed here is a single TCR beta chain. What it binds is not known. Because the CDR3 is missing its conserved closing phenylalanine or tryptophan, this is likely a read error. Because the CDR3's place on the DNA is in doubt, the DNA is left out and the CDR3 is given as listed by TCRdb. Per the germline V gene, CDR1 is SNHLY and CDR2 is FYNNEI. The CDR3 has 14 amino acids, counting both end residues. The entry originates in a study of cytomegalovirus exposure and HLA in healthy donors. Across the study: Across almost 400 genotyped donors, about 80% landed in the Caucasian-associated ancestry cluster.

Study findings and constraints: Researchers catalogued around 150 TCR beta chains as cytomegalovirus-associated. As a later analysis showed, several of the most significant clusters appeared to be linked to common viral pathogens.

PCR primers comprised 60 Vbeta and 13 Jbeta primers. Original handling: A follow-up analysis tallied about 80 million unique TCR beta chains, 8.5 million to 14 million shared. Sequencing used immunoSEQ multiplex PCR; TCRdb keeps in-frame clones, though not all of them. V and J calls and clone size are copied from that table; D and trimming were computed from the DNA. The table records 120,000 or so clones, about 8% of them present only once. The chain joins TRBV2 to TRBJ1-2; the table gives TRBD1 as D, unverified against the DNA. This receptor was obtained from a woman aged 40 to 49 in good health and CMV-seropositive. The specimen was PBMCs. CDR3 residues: CASSAGQLGDGRTL.